The present TCR beta chain was sequenced within a study of T cells after yellow fever vaccination (dated by TCRdb to 2018 to 2020). About the study as a whole: The SMART-Seq v4 Ultra Low Input RNA kit was used to prepare libraries from fractions with low cell numbers. Bulk TCR alpha and beta repertoires were sequenced longitudinally to track T-cell clones before and after primary and booster YFV17D yellow fever vaccination. The cohort comprised two healthy male donors, one aged 18 to 30 and one aged 30 to 40 years. Blood was drawn at multiple timepoints before and after primary and secondary immunization, with bulk PBMC replicates and cell subsets isolated.

Study-level results and caveats: Only a couple of donors were included in the study, so the extent to which the findings can be generalized is limited. Computational filtering was needed because FACS-sorted repertoires could contain abundant contaminating clonotypes from the bulk population. Most clones expanded after primary vaccination were re-detected after the booster (about 96% of CD4 and around 88% of CD8), suggesting broad memory maintenance. A small fraction of clonotypes showed up in both the CD4 and CD8 compartments, probably as a result of convergent recombination. The secondary T-cell response was weaker than the primary response but faster, peaking on day 5 instead of day 15.

The treatment or condition tag for this specimen amounts to: live attenuated yellow fever vaccine strain. A standard Ficoll-Paque protocol was used to isolate PBMCs from peripheral blood. CD4 and CD8 T-cell fractions were isolated with Dynabeads CD4 and CD8 positive selection kits. TriZol was used to extract RNA from bulk PBMCs, from CD4 and CD8 fractions, and from dextramer-positive and dextramer-negative fractions. The CDR3 goes from the cysteine to the phenylalanine over 14 residues. Left in the record is the CDR3 DNA by itself, 42 bases read in frame from the first base. The trim is 0 bases for V and 3 bases for J, with a gap of 8 bases between the germline ends. As encoded in the germline V gene (reference sequence), CDR1 is SEHNR while CDR2 is FQNEAQ. Ten or more counts support this clonotype. Its binding antigen is unknown. Base qualities are not recorded, but no much larger clone differs from it by a single base.

The instrument given in TCRdb is Illumina NovaSeq 6000. TCR cDNA was synthesized by 5'RACE template switching, which introduced a universal primer site and unique molecular identifiers. Priming of cDNA synthesis was performed from both the TCR alpha and TCR beta constant segments. Two PCR steps were used to amplify libraries, with sample barcodes and sequencing adapters being added in the second step. Sequencing of libraries was performed on Illumina HiSeq 2500 (2x100 bp) or NovaSeq (2x150 bp). For the original study's pipeline: MIGEC handled demultiplexing of reads and collapsing into UMI consensus sequences, while MiXCR performed V(D)J alignment. Vaccine-responding clonotypes were defined with edgeR using replicate PBMC samples, requiring FDR below 0.01 and a log2 fold change above 5 up to day 15. CD4 or CD8 identity was assigned to each bulk clonotype according to whether the clonotype was present at higher abundance in the sequenced CD4 repertoire or the sequenced CD8 repertoire. Using fastp trimming at Q25 and MiXCR clonotype assembly, TCRdb reanalyzed the public sequencing data and kept in-frame beta chains. Entries that share a CDR3 protein sequence are merged under the most common genes and DNA. The V and J calls follow TCRdb's processing rather than the paper's. A total of 250,000 to 300,000 distinct CDR3 sequences appear in this sample, roughly 8.7% of them only once. The top ten constitute approximately 3.5% of the sample.

The specimen was CD4+ T cells sorted from PBMCs, collected 5 days after the yellow fever booster vaccination. The chain was built from TRBV7-9 and TRBJ2-5; the D gene is perhaps TRBD1, from 5 matching bases. This clonotype was sampled from a man in his late teens or twenties who received the YFV17D yellow fever vaccine. This receptor carries the CDR3 CASSLAPDKETQYF. In nucleotide form, the sequence is TGTGCCAGCAGCTTAGCCCCGGACAAAGAGACCCAGTACTTC.